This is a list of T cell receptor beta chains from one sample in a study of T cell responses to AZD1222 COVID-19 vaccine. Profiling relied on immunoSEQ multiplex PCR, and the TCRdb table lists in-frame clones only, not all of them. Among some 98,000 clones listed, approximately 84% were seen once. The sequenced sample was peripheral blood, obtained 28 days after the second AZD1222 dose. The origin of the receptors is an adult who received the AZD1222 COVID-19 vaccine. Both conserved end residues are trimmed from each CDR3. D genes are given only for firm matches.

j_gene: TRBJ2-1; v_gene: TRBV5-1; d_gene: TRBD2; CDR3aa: ASSLGGRGNNEQF
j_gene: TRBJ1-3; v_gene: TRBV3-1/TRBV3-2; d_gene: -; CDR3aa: ASSERSSGNTIY
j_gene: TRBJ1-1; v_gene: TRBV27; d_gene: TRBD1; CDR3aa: ASTGQGTYTEAF
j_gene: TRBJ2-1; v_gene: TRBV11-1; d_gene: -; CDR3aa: ASSPGQPNEQF
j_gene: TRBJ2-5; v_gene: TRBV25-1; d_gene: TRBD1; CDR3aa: ASSGMTGGLQETQY
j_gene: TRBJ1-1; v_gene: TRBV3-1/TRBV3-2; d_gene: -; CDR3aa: ASTRRDTYTEAF
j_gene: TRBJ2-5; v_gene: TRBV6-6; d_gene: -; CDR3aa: ASRRTGNQETQY
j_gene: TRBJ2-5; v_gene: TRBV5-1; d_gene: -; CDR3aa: ASSLGSPQETQY
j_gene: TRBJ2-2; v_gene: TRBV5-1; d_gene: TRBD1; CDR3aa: ASRSAGTGNTGELF
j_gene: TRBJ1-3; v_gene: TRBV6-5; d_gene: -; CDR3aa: ASIGGFYSGNTIY
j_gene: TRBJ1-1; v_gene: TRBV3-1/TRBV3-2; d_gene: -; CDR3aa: ASSLGTPGSTEAF
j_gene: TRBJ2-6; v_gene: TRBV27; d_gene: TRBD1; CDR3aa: ASRRQGASGANVLT
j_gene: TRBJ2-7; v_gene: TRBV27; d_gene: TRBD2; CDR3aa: ASSLVAAGGPYEQY
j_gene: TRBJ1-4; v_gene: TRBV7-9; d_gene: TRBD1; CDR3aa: ASSLSGGSEKLF
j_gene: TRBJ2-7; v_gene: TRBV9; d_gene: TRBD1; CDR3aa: ASTPRDGQGAGEQY
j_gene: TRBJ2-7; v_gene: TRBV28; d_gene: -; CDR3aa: ASRSTGYEQY
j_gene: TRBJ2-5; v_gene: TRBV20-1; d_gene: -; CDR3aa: SARDETQY
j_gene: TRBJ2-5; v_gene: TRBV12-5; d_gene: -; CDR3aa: ASGAQGHSGTQY
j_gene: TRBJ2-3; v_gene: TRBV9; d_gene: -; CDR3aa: ASSVRDTDTQY
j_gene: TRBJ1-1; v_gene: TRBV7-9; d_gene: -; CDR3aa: ASSLQQVNTEAF
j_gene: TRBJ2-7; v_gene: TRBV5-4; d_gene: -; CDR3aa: ASSLGRDSKQY
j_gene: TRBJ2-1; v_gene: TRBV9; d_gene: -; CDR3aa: ASSVRALSESSYNEQF
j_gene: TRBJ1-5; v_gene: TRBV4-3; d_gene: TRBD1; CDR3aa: ASSLRWQGADQPQH
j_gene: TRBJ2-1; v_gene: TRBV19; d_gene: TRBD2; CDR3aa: ASSSSSGGVYNEQF